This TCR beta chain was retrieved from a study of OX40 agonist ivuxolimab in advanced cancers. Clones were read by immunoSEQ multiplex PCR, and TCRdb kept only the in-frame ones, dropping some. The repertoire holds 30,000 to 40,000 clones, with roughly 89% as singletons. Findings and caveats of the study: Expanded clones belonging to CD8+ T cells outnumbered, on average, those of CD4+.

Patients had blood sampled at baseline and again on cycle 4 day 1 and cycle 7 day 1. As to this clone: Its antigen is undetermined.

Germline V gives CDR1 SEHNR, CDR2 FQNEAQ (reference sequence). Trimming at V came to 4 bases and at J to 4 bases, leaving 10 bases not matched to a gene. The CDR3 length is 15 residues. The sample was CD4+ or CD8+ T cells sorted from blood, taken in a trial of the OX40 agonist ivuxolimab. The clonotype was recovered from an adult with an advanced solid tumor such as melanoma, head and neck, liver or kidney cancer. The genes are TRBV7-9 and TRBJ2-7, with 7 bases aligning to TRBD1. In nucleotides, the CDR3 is TGTGCCAGCAGCTCGACTACGGGACAGCAGTACGAGCAGTACTTC. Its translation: CASSSTTGQQYEQYF.